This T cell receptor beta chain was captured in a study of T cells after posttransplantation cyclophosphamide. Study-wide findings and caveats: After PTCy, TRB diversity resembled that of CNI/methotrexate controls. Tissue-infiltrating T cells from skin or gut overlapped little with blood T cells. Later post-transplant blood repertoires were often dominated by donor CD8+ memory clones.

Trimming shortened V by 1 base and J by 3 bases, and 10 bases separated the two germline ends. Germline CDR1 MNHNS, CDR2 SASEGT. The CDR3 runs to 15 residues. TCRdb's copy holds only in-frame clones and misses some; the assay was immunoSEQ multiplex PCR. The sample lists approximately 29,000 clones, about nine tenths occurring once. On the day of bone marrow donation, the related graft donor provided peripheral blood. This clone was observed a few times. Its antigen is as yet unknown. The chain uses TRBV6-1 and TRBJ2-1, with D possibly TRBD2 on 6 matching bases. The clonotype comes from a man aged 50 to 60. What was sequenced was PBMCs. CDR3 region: CASSEGAGNYNEQFF. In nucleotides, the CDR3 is TGTGCCAGCAGTGAAGGGGCGGGGAACTACAATGAGCAGTTCTTC.